The T cell receptor (beta chain) under discussion was sequenced for a study of shared clonotypes between healthy human individuals. The CDR3 extends over 13 amino acids. The germline V gene has CDR1 SGHNT and CDR2 YENEEA. Trimming shortened V by 5 bases and J by 3 bases, and 11 bases separated the two germline ends. The method was immunoSEQ multiplex PCR; TCRdb's version includes in-frame clones alone and lacks a portion of them. The sample lists 200,000 to 250,000 clones, under 80% occurring once. This sequence was found in a man between 25 and 39 years old in good health. Sequencing was carried out using memory CD4+ T cells sorted from blood. The subset is: CD45RA-negative fraction. The chain employs TRBV11-3 and TRBJ2-7; D may be TRBD1 or TRBD2 (5 bases each). CDR3 loop: CASSLGPNYEQYF. The CDR3 DNA is TGTGCCAGCAGCCTGGGACCGAACTACGAGCAGTACTTC.